This TCR beta chain was found in a study of blood T cell repertoires in COVID-19. The CDR3 length is 13 residues. Trimming took 6 bases from V and 4 from J, leaving 10 bases between them. Germline V gene lookup returns CDR1 KGHSH and CDR2 LQKENI. The table came from immunoSEQ multiplex PCR; TCRdb's copy has only in-frame clones and leaves some out. Of some 53,000 clones detected, roughly 87% appear once; the ten largest clones hold around a sixth. Sequencing was performed on peripheral blood. This clonotype originated in a human donor with active COVID-19. The donor label of this sample is uncertain. V is TRBV18 and J is TRBJ1-3; D ambiguous. CDR3 sequence: CASSPGLGNTIYF. The CDR3 region has the DNA TGTGCCAGCTCTCCCGGACTCGGAAACACCATATATTTT.